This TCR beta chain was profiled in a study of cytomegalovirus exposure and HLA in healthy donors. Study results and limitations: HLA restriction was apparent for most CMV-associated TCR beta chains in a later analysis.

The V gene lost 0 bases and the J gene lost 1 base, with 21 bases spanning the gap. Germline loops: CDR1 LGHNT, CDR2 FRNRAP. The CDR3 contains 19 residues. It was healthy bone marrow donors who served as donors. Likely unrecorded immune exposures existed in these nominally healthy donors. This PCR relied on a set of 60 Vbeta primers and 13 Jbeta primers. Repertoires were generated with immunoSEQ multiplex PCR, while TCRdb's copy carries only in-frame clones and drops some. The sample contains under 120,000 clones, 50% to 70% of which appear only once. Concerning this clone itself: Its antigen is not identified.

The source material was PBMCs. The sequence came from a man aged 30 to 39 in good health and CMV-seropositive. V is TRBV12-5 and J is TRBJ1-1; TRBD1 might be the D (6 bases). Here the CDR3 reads CASGLVQWDTRLTNTEAFF. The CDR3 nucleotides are TGTGCTAGTGGTTTGGTACAGTGGGACACCCGGCTAACGAACACTGAAGCTTTCTTT.